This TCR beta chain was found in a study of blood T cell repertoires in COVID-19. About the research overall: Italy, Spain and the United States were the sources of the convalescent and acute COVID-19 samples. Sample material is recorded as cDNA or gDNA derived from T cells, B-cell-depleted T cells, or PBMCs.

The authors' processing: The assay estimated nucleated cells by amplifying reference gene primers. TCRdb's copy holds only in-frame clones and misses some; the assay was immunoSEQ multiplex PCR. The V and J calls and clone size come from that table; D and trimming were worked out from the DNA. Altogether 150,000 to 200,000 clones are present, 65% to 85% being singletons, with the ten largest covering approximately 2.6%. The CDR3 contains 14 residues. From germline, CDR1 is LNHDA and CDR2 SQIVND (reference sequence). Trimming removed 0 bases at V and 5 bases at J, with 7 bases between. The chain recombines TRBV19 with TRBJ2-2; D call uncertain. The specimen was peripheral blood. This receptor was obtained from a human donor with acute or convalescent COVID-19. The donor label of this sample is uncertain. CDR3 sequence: CASSIDRGTGELFF. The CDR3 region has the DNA TGTGCCAGTAGTATAGATCGAGGAACCGGGGAGCTGTTTTTT.